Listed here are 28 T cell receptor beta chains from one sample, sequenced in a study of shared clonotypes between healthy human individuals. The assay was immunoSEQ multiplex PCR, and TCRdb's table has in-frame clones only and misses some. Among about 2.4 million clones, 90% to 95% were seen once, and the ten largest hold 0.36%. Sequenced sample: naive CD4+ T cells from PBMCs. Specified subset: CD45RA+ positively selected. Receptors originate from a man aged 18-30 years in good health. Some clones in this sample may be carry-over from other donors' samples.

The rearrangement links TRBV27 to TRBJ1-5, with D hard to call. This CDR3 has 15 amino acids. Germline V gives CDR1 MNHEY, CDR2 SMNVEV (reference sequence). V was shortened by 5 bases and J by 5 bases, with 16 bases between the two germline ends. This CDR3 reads CASSPTPVRYQPQHF. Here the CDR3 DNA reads TGTGCCAGCAGTCCCACCCCAGTAAGGTATCAGCCCCAGCATTTT.

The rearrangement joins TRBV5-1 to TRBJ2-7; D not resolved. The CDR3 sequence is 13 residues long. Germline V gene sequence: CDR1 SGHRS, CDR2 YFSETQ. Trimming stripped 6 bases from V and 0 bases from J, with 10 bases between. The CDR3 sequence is CASTEHSSYEQYF. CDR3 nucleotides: TGCGCCAGCACTGAGCATAGCTCCTACGAGCAGTACTTC. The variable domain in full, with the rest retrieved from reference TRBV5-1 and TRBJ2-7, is KAGVTQTPRYLIKTRGQQVTLSCSPISGHRSVSWYQQTPGQGLQFLFEYFSETQRNKGNFPGRFSGRQFSNSRSEMNVSTLELGDSALYLCASTEHSSYEQYFGPGTRLTVT.

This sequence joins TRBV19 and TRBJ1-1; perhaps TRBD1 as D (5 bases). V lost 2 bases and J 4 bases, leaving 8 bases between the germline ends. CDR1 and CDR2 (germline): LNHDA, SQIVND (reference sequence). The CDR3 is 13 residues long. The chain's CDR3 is CASSIWQGTEAFF. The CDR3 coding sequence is TGTGCCAGTAGTATATGGCAGGGCACTGAAGCTTTCTTT.

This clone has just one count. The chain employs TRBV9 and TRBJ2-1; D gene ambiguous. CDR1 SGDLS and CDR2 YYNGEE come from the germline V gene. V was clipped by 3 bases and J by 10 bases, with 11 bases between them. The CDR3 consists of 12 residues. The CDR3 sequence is CASSAKGQEQFF. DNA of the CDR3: TGTGCCAGCAGCGCCAAGGGTCAGGAGCAGTTCTTC. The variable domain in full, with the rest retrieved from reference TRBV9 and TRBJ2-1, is DSGVTQTPKHLITATGQRVTLRCSPRSGDLSVYWYQQSLDQGLQFLIQYYNGEERAKGNILERFSAQQFPDLHSELNLSSLELGDSALYFCASSAKGQEQFFGPGTRLTVL.

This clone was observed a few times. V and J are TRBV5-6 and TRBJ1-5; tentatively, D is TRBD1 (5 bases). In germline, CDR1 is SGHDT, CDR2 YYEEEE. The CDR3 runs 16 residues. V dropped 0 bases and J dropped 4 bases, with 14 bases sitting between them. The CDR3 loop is CASSLGSRGRNQPQHF. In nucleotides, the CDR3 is TGTGCCAGCAGCTTGGGTAGCCGGGGACGGAATCAGCCCCAGCATTTT.

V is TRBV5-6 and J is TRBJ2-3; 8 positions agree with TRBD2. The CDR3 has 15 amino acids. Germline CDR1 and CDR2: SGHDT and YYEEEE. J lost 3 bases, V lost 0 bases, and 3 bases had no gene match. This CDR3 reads CASSLGGTRTDTQYF. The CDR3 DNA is TGTGCCAGCAGCTTGGGGGGGACTAGAACAGATACGCAGTATTTT.

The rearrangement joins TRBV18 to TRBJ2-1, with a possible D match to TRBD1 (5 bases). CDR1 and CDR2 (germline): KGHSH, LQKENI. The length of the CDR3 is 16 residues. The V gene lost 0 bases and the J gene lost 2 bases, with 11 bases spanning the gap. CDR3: CASSPPRQPAYNEQFF. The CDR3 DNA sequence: TGTGCCAGCTCACCACCGCGACAGCCTGCCTACAATGAGCAGTTCTTC.

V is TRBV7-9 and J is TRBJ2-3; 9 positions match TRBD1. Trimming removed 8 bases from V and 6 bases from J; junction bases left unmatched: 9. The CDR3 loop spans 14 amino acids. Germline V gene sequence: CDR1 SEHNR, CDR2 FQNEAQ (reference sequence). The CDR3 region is CASLLGQGMDTQYF. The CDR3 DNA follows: TGTGCCAGCTTGCTGGGACAGGGTATGGATACGCAGTATTTT.

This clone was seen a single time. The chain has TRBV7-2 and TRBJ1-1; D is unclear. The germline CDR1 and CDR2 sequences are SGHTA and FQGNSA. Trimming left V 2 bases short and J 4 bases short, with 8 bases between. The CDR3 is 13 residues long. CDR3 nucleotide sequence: TGTGCCAGCAGCTTAAGTGCAGGCACTGAAGCTTTCTTT. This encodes CASSLSAGTEAFF.

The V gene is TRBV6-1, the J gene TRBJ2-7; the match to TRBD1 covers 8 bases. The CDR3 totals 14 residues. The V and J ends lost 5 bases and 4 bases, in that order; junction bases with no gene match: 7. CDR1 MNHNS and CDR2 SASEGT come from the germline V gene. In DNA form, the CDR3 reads TGTGCCAGCAGTACAGGGACAGGATTTTACGAGCAGTACTTC. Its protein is CASSTGTGFYEQYF.

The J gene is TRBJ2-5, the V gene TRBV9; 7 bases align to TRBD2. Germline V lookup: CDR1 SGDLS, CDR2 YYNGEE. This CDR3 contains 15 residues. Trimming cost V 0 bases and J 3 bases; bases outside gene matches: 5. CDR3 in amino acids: CASSVGRAGEETQYF. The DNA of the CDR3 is TGTGCCAGCAGCGTAGGGCGGGCGGGGGAAGAGACCCAGTACTTC.

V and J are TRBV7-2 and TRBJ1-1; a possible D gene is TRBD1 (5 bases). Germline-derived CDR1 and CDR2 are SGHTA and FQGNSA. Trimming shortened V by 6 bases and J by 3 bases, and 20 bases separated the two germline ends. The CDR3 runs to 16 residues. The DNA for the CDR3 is TGTGCCAGCAGTCCGGGGACGACGTGGAGGGACACTGAAGCTTTCTTT. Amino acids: CASSPGTTWRDTEAFF. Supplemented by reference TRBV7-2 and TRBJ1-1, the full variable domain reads GAGVSQSPSNKVTEKGKDVELRCDPISGHTALYWYRQSLGQGLEFLIYFQGNSAPDKSGLPSDRFSAERTGGSVSTLTIQRTQQEDSAVYLCASSPGTTWRDTEAFFGQGTRLTVV.

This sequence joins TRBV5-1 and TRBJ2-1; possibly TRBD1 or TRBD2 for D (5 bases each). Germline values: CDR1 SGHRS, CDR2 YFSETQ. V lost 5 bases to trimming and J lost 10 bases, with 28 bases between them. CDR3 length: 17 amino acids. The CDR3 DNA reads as TGCGCCAGCAGTTCCCCCCATTGGGGACGCAACCACAGCGAGCAGTTCTTC. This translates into CASSSPHWGRNHSEQFF.

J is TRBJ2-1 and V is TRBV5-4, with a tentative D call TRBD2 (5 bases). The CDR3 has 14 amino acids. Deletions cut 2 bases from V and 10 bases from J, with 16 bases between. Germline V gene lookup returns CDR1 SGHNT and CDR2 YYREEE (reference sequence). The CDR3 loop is CASSFGVGSREQFF. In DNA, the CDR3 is TGTGCCAGCAGCTTCGGGGTGGGATCGCGGGAGCAGTTCTTC.

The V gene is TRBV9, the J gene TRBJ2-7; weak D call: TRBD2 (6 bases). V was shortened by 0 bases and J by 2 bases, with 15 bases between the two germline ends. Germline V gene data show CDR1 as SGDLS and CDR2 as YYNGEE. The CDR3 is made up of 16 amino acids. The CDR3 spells CASSVGPSLAAYEQYF. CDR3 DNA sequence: TGTGCCAGCAGCGTAGGTCCTTCACTAGCCGCCTACGAGCAGTACTTC.

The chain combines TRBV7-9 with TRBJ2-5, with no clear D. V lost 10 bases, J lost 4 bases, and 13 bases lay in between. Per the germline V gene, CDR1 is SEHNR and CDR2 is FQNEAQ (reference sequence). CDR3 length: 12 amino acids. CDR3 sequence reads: CATQQVVETQYF. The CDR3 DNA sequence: TGTGCCACCCAGCAGGTCGTAGAGACCCAGTACTTC.

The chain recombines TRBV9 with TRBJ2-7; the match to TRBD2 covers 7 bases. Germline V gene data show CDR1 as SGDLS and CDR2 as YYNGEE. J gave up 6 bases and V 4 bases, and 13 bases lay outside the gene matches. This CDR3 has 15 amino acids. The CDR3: CASSRDYSTSGEQYF. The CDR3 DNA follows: TGTGCCAGCAGCAGGGACTACTCGACCTCAGGCGAGCAGTACTTC.

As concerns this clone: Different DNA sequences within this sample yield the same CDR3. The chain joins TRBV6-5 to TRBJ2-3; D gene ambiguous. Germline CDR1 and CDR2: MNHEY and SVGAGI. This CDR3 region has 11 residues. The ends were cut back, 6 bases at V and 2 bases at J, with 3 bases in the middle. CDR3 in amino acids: CASRYTDTQYF. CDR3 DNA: TGTGCCAGCAGGTACACAGATACGCAGTATTTT.

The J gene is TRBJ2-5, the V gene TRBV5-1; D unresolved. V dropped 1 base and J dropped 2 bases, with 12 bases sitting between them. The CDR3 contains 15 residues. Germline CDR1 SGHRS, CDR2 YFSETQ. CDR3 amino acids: CASSLSPLPQETQYF. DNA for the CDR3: TGCGCCAGCAGCTTGTCACCACTACCTCAAGAGACCCAGTACTTC.

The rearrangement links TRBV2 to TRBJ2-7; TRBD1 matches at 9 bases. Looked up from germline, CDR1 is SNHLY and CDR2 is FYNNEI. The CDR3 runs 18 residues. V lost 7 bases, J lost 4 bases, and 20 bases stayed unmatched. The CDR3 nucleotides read TGTGCCAGCACCGAATCCGGGACAGGGAACCCCGGGCTGTACGAGCAGTACTTC. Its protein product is CASTESGTGNPGLYEQYF.

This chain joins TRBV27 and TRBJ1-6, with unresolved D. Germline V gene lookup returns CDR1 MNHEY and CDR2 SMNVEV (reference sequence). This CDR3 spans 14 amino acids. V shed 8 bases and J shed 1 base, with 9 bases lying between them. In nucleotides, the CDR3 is TGTGCCAGCGCCTCCTGGTCCTATAATTCACCCCTCCACTTT. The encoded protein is CASASWSYNSPLHF.

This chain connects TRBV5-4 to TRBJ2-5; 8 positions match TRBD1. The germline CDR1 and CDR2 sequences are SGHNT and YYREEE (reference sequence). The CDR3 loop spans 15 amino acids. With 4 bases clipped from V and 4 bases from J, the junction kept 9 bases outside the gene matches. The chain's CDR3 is CASSNPGGAGETQYF. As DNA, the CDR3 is TGTGCCAGCAGCAACCCAGGGGGCGCGGGAGAGACCCAGTACTTC.

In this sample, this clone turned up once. The DNA for the CDR3 is TGTGCCAGCAGCGCGGAGCGGGGCAGCTCCTACGAGCAGTACTTC. It yields the protein CASSAERGSSYEQYF. V and J are TRBV7-9 and TRBJ2-7, with 7 bases matching TRBD2. This CDR3 is built from 15 residues. The germline V gene has CDR1 SEHNR and CDR2 FQNEAQ (reference sequence). Trimming took 5 bases from V and 0 from J; bases not matched to a gene: 7.

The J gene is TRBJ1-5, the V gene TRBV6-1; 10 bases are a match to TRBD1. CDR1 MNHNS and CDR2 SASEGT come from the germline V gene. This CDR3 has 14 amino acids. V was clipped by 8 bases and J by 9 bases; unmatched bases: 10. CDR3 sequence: CASYTNRTGGPQHF. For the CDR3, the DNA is TGTGCCAGCTACACGAACCGGACAGGGGGGCCCCAGCATTTT.

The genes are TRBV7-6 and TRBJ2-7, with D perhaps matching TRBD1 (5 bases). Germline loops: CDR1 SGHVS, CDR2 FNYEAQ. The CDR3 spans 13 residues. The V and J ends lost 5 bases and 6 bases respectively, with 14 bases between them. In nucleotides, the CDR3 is TGTGCCAGCAGCATACTGGGGCAACGCGAGCAGTACTTC. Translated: CASSILGQREQYF.

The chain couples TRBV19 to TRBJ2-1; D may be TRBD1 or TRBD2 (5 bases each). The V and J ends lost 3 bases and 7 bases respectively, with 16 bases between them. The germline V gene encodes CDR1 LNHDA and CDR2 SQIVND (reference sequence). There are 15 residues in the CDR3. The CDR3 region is CASSIQEGLYNEQFF. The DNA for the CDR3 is TGTGCCAGTAGTATTCAAGAGGGGCTTTATAATGAGCAGTTCTTC. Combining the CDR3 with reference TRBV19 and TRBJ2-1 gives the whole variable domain DGGITQSPKYLFRKEGQNVTLSCEQNLNHDAMYWYRQDPGQGLRLIYYSQIVNDFQKGDIAEGYSVSREKKESFPLTVTSAQKNPTAFYLCASSIQEGLYNEQFFGPGTRLTVL.

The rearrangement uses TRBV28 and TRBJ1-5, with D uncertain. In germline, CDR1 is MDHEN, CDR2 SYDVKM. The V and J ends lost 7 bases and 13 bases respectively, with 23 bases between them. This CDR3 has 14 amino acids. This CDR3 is CASNPSLRRAHQHF. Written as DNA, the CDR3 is TGTGCCAGCAATCCCTCCCTACGGAGGGCTCATCAGCATTTT.

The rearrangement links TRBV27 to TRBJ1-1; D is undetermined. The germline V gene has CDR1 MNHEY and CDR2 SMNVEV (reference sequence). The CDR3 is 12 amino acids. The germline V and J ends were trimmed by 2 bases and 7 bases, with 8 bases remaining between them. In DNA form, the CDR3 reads TGTGCCAGCAGTTTAGGGATTATTGAAGCTTTCTTT. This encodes CASSLGIIEAFF.